The 20 T cell receptor beta chains below were found in one sample sequenced in a study of blood T cell repertoires in COVID-19. The method was immunoSEQ multiplex PCR; TCRdb's version includes in-frame clones alone and lacks a portion of them. Here the sample spans over 200,000 clones, just under 85% being singletons. The sample taken for sequencing was PBMCs or T cells enriched from blood (not recorded which). Receptors were obtained from a man aged 40-50 years who had recovered from COVID-19.

The V and J genes are TRBV7-3 and TRBJ1-5; D is possibly TRBD1 (5 bases). The CDR3 spans 17 residues. The germline V gene has CDR1 SGHTA and CDR2 FQGTGA. The ends were cut back, 5 bases at V and 4 bases at J, with 21 bases in the middle. In DNA, the CDR3 is TGTGCCAGCAGCCCACGACAGATGAGTGAGGAGAATCAGCCCCAGCATTTT. It is translated as CASSPRQMSEENQPQHF.

The V call is TRBV27, the J call TRBJ2-7, with TRBD1 as a possible D gene (6 bases). The CDR3 runs to 16 residues. Germline-derived CDR1 and CDR2 are MNHEY and SMNVEV (reference sequence). Trimming took off 5 bases at V and 2 bases at J, with 19 bases between the two ends. The CDR3 protein is CASSPNTGTLPYEQYF. The CDR3 DNA follows: TGTGCCAGCAGTCCGAATACCGGGACATTGCCCTACGAGCAGTACTTC.

V gene TRBV2 combines with J gene TRBJ2-3; maybe TRBD2 (5 bases). Germline CDR1 reads SNHLY; CDR2 reads FYNNEI. The CDR3 is 16 residues long. V was clipped by 8 bases and J by 3 bases, with 21 bases between them. CDR3 loop: CASGPQWETVTDTQYF. The CDR3 DNA follows: TGTGCCAGCGGTCCCCAGTGGGAGACGGTAACAGATACGCAGTATTTT.

The rearrangement links TRBV5-1 to TRBJ1-6, with D unclear. The V gene's germline CDR1 is SGHRS and CDR2 YFSETQ. Trimming shortened V by 4 bases and J by 7 bases, and 18 bases separated the two germline ends. This CDR3 region has 16 residues. In DNA form, the CDR3 reads TGCGCCAGCAGCCTTCAAGGTCTCGGGAGCAATTCACCCCTCCACTTT. Its translation is CASSLQGLGSNSPLHF.

The CDR3 is CASSRITGDTEAFF. CDR3 DNA sequence: TGTGCCAGCAGTCGAATCACAGGGGACACTGAAGCTTTCTTT. The chain recombines TRBV28 with TRBJ1-1; 7 bases agree with TRBD1. Germline-derived CDR1 and CDR2 are MDHEN and SYDVKM. This CDR3 is built from 14 residues. The junction had 6 bases not matched to a gene; V was cut back by 5 bases and J by 3 bases.

The V and J genes are TRBV9 and TRBJ1-2; D might be TRBD1 (5 bases). The CDR3 extends over 14 amino acids. Germline loops: CDR1 SGDLS, CDR2 YYNGEE. Between the trimmed V and J ends, which lost 2 bases and 6 bases, there was a span of 14 bases. The CDR3 DNA reads TGTGCCAGCAGCGTCACCAGCCTAGGGGATGGCTACACCTTC. It translates to CASSVTSLGDGYTF.

The chain uses TRBV7-2 and TRBJ1-1, with D possibly matching TRBD1 (6 bases). V was pared by 4 bases and J by 4 bases, with 13 bases between. Germline CDR1 is SGHTA and CDR2 is FQGNSA. CDR3 length: 14 residues. The CDR3 region is CASSSWQGITEAFF. The DNA of the CDR3 is TGTGCCAGCAGCTCCTGGCAGGGGATCACTGAAGCTTTCTTT.

The chain is built from TRBV18 and TRBJ1-1; TRBD1 agrees at 10 bases. Germline lookup yields CDR1 KGHSH and CDR2 LQKENI. The CDR3 runs 14 residues. V shed 4 bases, J shed 5 bases, and the junction held 4 bases outside the gene matches. CDR3 loop: CASSQGQGSTEAFF. In DNA, the CDR3 is TGTGCCAGCTCACAGGGACAGGGGAGTACTGAAGCTTTCTTT.

This sequence joins TRBV2 and TRBJ2-3; 7 nucleotides agree with TRBD2. The CDR3 is 15 amino acids. CDR1 and CDR2 (germline): SNHLY, FYNNEI. With 5 bases clipped from V and 3 bases from J, the junction kept 8 bases outside the gene matches. Here the CDR3 DNA reads TGTGCCAGCAGTAATGCGGGAGTAAAGACAGATACGCAGTATTTT. The encoded protein is CASSNAGVKTDTQYF.

The gene calls are TRBV18 and TRBJ1-1; 9 bases agree with TRBD1. This CDR3 region has 13 residues. CDR1 and CDR2 from the germline V gene are KGHSH and LQKENI. V trimming: 6 bases; J trimming: 3 bases; junction bases outside the gene matches: 2. The CDR3 region has the DNA TGTGCCAGCTCTTGGACAGGGGACACTGAAGCTTTCTTT. Its protein product is CASSWTGDTEAFF.

The chain recombines TRBV11-1 with TRBJ1-1, with 7 bases aligning to TRBD1. V lost 1 base and J lost 7; bases outside the gene matches: 9. Germline CDR1 and CDR2: SGHAT and FQDESV (reference sequence). CDR3 length: 15 amino acids. Here the CDR3 DNA reads TGTGCCAGCAGCTTAGAAGGGGGCGGTGGGATTGAAGCTTTCTTT. It yields the protein CASSLEGGGGIEAFF.

This clone has only a few counts. The V gene is TRBV2, the J gene TRBJ1-5, with D possibly matching TRBD1 (6 bases). Germline CDR1 is SNHLY and CDR2 is FYNNEI. CDR3 length: 16 amino acids. V lost 11 bases to trimming and J lost 1 base, with 21 bases between them. CDR3 loop: CAGRTGTSSSNQPQHF. The CDR3 nucleotides read TGTGCCGGTAGAACCGGGACATCAAGCAGCAATCAGCCCCAGCATTTT.

The chain couples TRBV28 to TRBJ2-7; possible D gene TRBD2, 6 bases. The V end lost 4 bases, the J end lost 6 bases, and 16 bases lay between the germline ends. Germline V gene data show CDR1 as MDHEN and CDR2 as SYDVKM. The CDR3 runs 14 residues. In DNA form, the CDR3 reads TGTGCCAGCAGTTCCCCCGGGACTCCCTCCGAGCAGTACTTC. It yields the protein CASSSPGTPSEQYF.

This clone has only a few counts. J is TRBJ2-7 and V is TRBV5-1; 13 nucleotides match TRBD2. In germline, CDR1 is SGHRS, CDR2 YFSETQ. This CDR3 spans 15 amino acids. V shed 4 bases and J 3 bases; nucleotides not matched to a gene: 4. CDR3 in amino acids: CASSPRLAGGYEQYF. For the CDR3, the DNA is TGCGCCAGCAGCCCCCGACTAGCGGGGGGCTACGAGCAGTACTTC.

V is TRBV20-1 and J is TRBJ1-6; a possible D gene is TRBD1 (5 bases). The CDR3 runs 14 residues. The V gene lost 6 bases and the J gene lost 9 bases, with 18 bases spanning the gap. The germline CDR1 and CDR2 sequences are DFQATT and SNEGSKA (reference sequence). In DNA, the CDR3 is TGCAGTGCCAGTGGGCGGGGCGGGAGTTCACCCCTCCACTTT. Amino acids: CSASGRGGSSPLHF.

In this sample, this clone turned up once. The chain combines TRBV6-5 with TRBJ2-1, with 10 bases that match TRBD2. The CDR3 runs 14 residues. The junction had 9 bases not matched to a gene; V was cut back by 11 bases and J by 5 bases. Per the germline V gene, CDR1 is MNHEY and CDR2 is SVGAGI. CDR3: CAARKRGGHNEQFF. The CDR3 nucleotides are TGTGCCGCAAGGAAGCGGGGGGGTCACAATGAGCAGTTCTTC.

V usage is TRBV7-2 and J usage is TRBJ1-1; no reliable D call. This CDR3 contains 13 residues. V gave up 6 bases and J gave up 1 base, with 9 bases separating them. Germline V lookup: CDR1 SGHTA, CDR2 FQGNSA. CDR3 bases: TGTGCCAGCAGTTCCCAGGAGAACACTGAAGCTTTCTTT. Protein sequence: CASSSQENTEAFF.

The rearrangement joins TRBV10-3 to TRBJ1-5, with D possibly TRBD1 on 6 matching bases. The CDR3 length is 13 residues. Looked up from germline, CDR1 is ENHRY and CDR2 is SYGVKD. V lost 7 bases and J 3 bases, leaving 10 bases between the germline ends. In DNA form, the CDR3 reads TGTGCCATCACCGCGGGGGCCAATCAGCCCCAGCATTTT. Amino acids: CAITAGANQPQHF.

This clone was detected once. The chain combines TRBV7-2 with TRBJ2-2, with D possibly matching TRBD1 (8 bases). Per the germline V gene, CDR1 is SGHTA and CDR2 is FQGNSA. V was cut by 5 bases and J by 7 bases, with 17 bases left in between. This CDR3 contains 15 residues. CDR3 amino acids: CASSAAGTGGGELFF. CDR3 coding DNA: TGTGCCAGCAGCGCAGCGGGGACAGGTGGCGGGGAGCTGTTTTTT. The full variable domain, in which reference TRBV7-2 and TRBJ2-2 provide the parts outside the CDR3, is GAGVSQSPSNKVTEKGKDVELRCDPISGHTALYWYRQSLGQGLEFLIYFQGNSAPDKSGLPSDRFSAERTGGSVSTLTIQRTQQEDSAVYLCASSAAGTGGGELFFGEGSRLTVL.

The chain carries TRBV7-7 and TRBJ2-5; D is possibly TRBD1 (6 bases). CDR1 is SSHAT and CDR2 is FNYEAQ in the germline V gene (reference sequence). This CDR3 is built from 15 residues. V lost 5 bases and J 5 bases, leaving 18 bases between the germline ends. DNA of the CDR3: TGTGCCAGCAGCCGATTCCAGGGGCTAGGGGAGACCCAGTACTTC. Translation gives CASSRFQGLGETQYF.